This T cell receptor (beta chain) originates from a study of blood T cell repertoires in COVID-19 (dated by TCRdb to about 2020). Regarding the research as a whole: The collaborator samples originated in the United States, Italy and Spain and spanned the acute and convalescent phases of COVID-19. The material from the prospective study consisted of cDNA or gDNA derived from T cells, B-cell-depleted T cells, or PBMCs. Deeply sampled blood TCRbeta repertoires from subjects exposed to, actively infected with, or recovered from COVID-19 were included in the dataset. The repertoires were released in a freely available public database intended as a resource for research on the immune response to SARS-CoV-2. The samples were drawn from two sources: the first 160 participants of the ongoing ImmuneRACE study, and 1,254 subjects contributed by 6 global collaborators. Nearly every sample came with metadata listing a de-identified subject ID, COVID-19 status, age in years and sex. Where available, HLA class I and class II types were taken from metadata supplied by the sample provider and were not determined by assay-based typing. The study at large found these results: Clinical and demographic metadata were provided uncurated, with the amount varying by source and participant.

Another Seattle source contributed samples from volunteer blood donors who had recovered from COVID-19. Collaborating institutions collected whole blood in K2EDTA tubes following their own protocols. For TCRbeta analysis, collaborators shipped samples as frozen whole blood, isolated PBMCs, or DNA extracted from either of those sample types. A remark on this clone: The target of this receptor is not known. No quality values exist for individual bases; no much larger clone is one base distant.

TCRbeta CDR3 regions were amplified from genomic DNA by means of the immunoSEQ Assay, a bias-controlled multiplex PCR. Under the source paper's analysis protocol: Within the assay, amplification of reference gene primers was used to estimate how many nucleated cells each sample contained. To quantify the absolute abundance of each unique TCRbeta CDR3 rearrangement, sequence reads were collapsed and filtered. For each sample, productive Simpson clonality was calculated as the square root of Simpson's diversity index over productive rearrangements. The immuneACCESS repertoire file appears here via TCRdb, limited to in-frame rearrangements. These files lack a portion of the clones; in checked studies, under half of the deficit traces to unresolved V genes, and the cause of the others is not known. D and trimming come from the DNA, and the V and J calls and clone size come from that table. The sample data list about 300,000 clones, and about 80% of these were observed just once. Around a tenth of the sample is in the top ten clones.

V lost 3 bases and J lost 8 bases; the stretch between them is 20 bases long. From a lookup of the germline V gene, CDR1 and CDR2 are SGHDT and YYEEEE. The CDR3, cysteine through phenylalanine, is 16 amino acids long. The DNA shown is the 48-base CDR3, in frame from base 1. The rearrangement combines TRBV5-6 with TRBJ2-2; a tentative D call is TRBD2 (6 bases match). This sequence originates from a woman aged 50 to 60 who had recovered from COVID-19. Sequenced: peripheral blood. The CDR3 region reads CASSYPRGPNRGELFF. The nucleotide sequence reads TGTGCCAGCAGCTACCCGCGGGGTCCGAACAGGGGGGAGCTGTTTTTT.